This T cell receptor beta chain was identified in a study of T cells in Graves' hyperthyroidism and ophthalmopathy. Using RNA transcripts as the source, TCR beta CDR3 regions were amplified. The HTBI set primed first-round TCR CDR3 RT-PCR. Via MiXCR, TCRdb re-called the multiplex PCR reads, giving one row per CDR3 protein. This repertoire shows about 570,000 distinct CDR3 sequences, 40% to 55% found once; its top ten account for around 20%. Germline V gene lookup returns CDR1 SGHTA and CDR2 FQGNSA. Trimming shortened V by 3 bases and J by 11 bases, and 20 bases separated the two germline ends. This CDR3 is 15 amino acids long. Exclusion criteria comprised uncontrolled infection, other autoimmune disease, pregnancy or lactation.

This rearrangement joins TRBV7-2 to TRBJ1-3; D is uncertain. Sequencing was carried out using peripheral blood or thyroid tissue (not recorded which). This TCR was sampled from an adult woman with Graves' disease, either hyperthyroidism or ophthalmopathy (not recorded which). CDR3 loop: CASSFRGQAAESIYF. Here the CDR3 DNA reads TGTGCCAGCAGCTTCAGAGGGCAGGCCGCGGAGTCCATATATTTT.